The present TCR beta chain was sequenced within a study of T-cell reconstitution after alpha-beta-depleted transplantation in children. Regarding the study as a whole: The main origin of T-cell counts and diversity one year after transplant was newly produced T cells.

Researchers prepared the TCRbeta library using unique molecular identifiers, the study reports. TCRdb independently ran MiXCR on the PCR reads; one entry per CDR3 protein. Of some 220,000 distinct CDR3 sequences in the sample, about a tenth were seen once. Deletions cut 4 bases from V and 6 bases from J, with 13 bases between. Germline-derived CDR1 and CDR2 are SGHNT and YENEEA. This CDR3 has 14 residues. This clonotype was detected a few times. Its specificity is not known. The chain joins TRBV11-3 to TRBJ2-1, with D perhaps TRBD1 or TRBD2 (5 bases each). The sequence was obtained from a child under two years old with acute myeloid leukemia, due to receive a stem cell transplant. This material consisted of PBMCs, taken before TCRalphabeta/CD19-depleted stem cell transplant. Here the CDR3 reads CASSSFGASNEQFF. The CDR3 nucleotides read TGTGCCAGCAGCTCATTCGGGGCGTCCAATGAGCAGTTCTTC.